This TCR beta chain was identified in a study of response to subunit inactivated influenza vaccine. Overall study findings and caveats: Researchers suggested that each seasonal influenza vaccination recruits few new T cells.

Each CDR3 protein is one row after TCRdb ran MiXCR on the RT-PCR reads. The repertoire holds 590,000 or so distinct CDR3 sequences, with 14% as singletons. Regarding this clonotype: Its antigen remains unknown.

The CDR3 has 13 amino acids. The V end lost 6 bases, the J end lost 4 bases, and 12 bases lay between the germline ends. CDR1 and CDR2 (germline): MNHNS, SASEGT. This rearrangement joins TRBV6-1 to TRBJ1-2; maybe TRBD1 (6 bases). This sequence originates from a man aged 50-59 years who received an inactivated influenza vaccine. Sequenced material: PBMCs from blood, taken 14 to 15 days before vaccination. The chain's CDR3 is CASRQGWGYGYTF. CDR3 nucleotides: TGTGCCAGCAGACAGGGTTGGGGCTATGGCTACACCTTC.